The 6 T cell receptor beta chains below all came from one sample that was sequenced in a study of blood T cell repertoires in COVID-19. Here immunoSEQ multiplex PCR was the method, and the copy in TCRdb shows in-frame clones only, minus some. The sample records 65,000 to 95,000 clones, over 70% being singletons. Material for sequencing was peripheral blood. These receptors were collected from a man aged 50 to 60 with active or convalescent COVID-19.

This chain uses TRBV7-3 with TRBJ2-3; possible D gene TRBD1, 6 bases. CDR1 and CDR2 (germline): SGHTA, FQGTGA. This CDR3 is 14 amino acids long. The V gene lost 4 bases and the J gene lost 0 bases, with 8 bases spanning the gap. The CDR3 sequence: CASSSTGSTDTQYF. Here the CDR3 DNA reads TGTGCCAGCAGCTCGACAGGAAGCACAGATACGCAGTATTTT.

The chain's CDR3 is CASSQTSDRVENTIYF. CDR3 coding DNA: TGCGCCAGCAGTCAGACTTCGGACAGGGTGGAAAACACCATATATTTT. The genes are TRBV23-1 and TRBJ1-3; TRBD1 matches 8 bases. TRBV23-1 falls under the ORF class, with uncertain function. The CDR3 extends over 16 amino acids. The J segment lost 6 bases and the V segment lost 3 bases, leaving 10 bases of the junction unmatched.

This clone is a singleton in its sample. The chain uses TRBV5-1 and TRBJ2-7, with TRBD1 matching over 8 bases. Unmatched junction bases numbered 13, after V lost 5 bases and J lost 6 bases. CDR1 is SGHRS and CDR2 is YFSETQ in the germline V gene. This CDR3 has 15 residues. The CDR3 here is CASSSAQGALGEQYF. Here the CDR3 DNA reads TGCGCCAGCAGTAGTGCGCAGGGGGCGCTTGGCGAGCAGTACTTC.

The CDR3 loop is CASSLGTGNTDTQYF. The CDR3 nucleotides read TGTGCCAGCAGCTTAGGGACAGGGAATACAGATACGCAGTATTTT. The chain carries TRBV7-2 and TRBJ2-3, with 8 bases identical to TRBD1. The CDR3 runs 15 residues. Germline lookup yields CDR1 SGHTA and CDR2 FQGNSA. Germline trimming cut 1 base from V and 3 bases from J; bases unmatched to any gene: 3.

This chain joins TRBV6-5 and TRBJ2-5, with 14 bases fitting TRBD2. The CDR3 spans 16 residues. The V segment lost 1 base and the J segment 4 bases; nucleotides outside the gene matches: 2. Germline lookup yields CDR1 MNHEY and CDR2 SVGAGI. DNA of the CDR3: TGTGCCAGCAGTTACTTAGGGACTAGCGGGGGAGAGACCCAGTACTTC. Translating gives CASSYLGTSGGETQYF.

The chain couples TRBV5-6 to TRBJ1-1, with D tentatively TRBD1 (5 bases). V lost 3 bases, J lost 0 bases, and 15 bases lay in between. CDR1 and CDR2 (germline): SGHDT, YYEEEE. CDR3 size: 16 residues. CDR3 region: CASSWTAGPLNTEAFF. CDR3 nucleotide sequence: TGTGCCAGCAGCTGGACCGCGGGGCCGTTGAACACTGAAGCTTTCTTT.